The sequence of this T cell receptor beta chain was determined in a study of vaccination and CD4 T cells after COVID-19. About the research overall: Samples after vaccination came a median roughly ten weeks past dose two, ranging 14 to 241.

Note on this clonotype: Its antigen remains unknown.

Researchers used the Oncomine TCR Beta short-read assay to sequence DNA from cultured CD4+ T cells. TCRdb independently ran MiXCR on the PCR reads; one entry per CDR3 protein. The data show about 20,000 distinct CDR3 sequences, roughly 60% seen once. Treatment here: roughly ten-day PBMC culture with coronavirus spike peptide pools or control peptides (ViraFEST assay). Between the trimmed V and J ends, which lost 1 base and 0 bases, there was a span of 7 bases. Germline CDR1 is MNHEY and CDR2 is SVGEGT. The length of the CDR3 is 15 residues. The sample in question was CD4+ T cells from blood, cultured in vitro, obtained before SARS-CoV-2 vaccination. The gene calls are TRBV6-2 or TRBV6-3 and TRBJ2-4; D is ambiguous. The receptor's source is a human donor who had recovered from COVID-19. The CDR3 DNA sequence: TGTGCCAGCAGTTACTGGTCCCTAGCCAAAAACATTCAGTACTTC. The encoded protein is CASSYWSLAKNIQYF.